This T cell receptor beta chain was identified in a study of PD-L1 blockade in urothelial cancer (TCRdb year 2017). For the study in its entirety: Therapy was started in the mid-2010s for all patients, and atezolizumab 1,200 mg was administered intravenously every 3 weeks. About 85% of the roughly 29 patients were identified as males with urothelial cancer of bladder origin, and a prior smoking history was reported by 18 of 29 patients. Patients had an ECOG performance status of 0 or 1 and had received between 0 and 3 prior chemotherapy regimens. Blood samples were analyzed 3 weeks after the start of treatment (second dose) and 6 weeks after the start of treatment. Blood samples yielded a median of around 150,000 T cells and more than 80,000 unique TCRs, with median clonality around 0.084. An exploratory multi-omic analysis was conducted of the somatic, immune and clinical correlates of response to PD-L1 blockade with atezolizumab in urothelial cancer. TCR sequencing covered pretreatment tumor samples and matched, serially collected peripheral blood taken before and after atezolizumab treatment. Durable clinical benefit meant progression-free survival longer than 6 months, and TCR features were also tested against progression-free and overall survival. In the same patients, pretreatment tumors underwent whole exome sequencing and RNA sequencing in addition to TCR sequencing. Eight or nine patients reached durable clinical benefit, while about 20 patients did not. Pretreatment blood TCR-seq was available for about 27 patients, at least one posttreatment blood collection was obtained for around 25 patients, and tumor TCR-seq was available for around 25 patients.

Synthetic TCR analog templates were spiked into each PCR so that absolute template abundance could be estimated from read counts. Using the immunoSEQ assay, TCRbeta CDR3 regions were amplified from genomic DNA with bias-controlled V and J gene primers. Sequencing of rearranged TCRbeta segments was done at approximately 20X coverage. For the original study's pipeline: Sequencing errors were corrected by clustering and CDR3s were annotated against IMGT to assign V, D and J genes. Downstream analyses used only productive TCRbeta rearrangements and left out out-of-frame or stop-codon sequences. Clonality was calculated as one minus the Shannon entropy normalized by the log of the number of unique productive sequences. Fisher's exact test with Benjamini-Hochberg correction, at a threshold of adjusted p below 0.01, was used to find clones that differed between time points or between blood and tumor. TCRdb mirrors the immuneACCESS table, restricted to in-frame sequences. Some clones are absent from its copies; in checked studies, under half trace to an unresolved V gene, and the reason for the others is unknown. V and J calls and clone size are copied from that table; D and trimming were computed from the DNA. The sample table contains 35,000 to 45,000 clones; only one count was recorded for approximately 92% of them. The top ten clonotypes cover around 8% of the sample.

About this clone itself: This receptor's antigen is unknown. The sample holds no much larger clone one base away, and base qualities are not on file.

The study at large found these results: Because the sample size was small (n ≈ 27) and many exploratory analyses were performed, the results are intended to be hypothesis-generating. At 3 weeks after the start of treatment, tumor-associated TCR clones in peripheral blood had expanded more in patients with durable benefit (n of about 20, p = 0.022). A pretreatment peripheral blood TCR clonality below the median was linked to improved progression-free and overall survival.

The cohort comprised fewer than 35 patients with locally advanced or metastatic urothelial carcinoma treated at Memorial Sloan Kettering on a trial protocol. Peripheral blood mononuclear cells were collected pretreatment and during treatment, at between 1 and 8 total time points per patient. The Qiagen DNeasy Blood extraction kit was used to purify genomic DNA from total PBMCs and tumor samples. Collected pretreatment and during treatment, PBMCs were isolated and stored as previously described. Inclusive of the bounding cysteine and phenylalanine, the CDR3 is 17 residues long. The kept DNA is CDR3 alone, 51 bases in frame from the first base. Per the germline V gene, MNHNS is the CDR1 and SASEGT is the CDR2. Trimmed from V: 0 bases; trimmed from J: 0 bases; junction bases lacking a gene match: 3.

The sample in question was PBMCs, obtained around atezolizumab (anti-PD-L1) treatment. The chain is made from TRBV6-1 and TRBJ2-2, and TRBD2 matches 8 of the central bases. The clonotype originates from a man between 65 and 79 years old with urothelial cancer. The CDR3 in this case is CASSEASGGANTGELFF. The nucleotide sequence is TGTGCCAGCAGTGAAGCGAGCGGGGGCGCGAACACCGGGGAGCTGTTTTTT.